These 11 T cell receptor beta chains came from one sample sequenced in a study of blood T cells in healthy people across ages (dated by TCRdb to between 2014 and 2017). The receptor library was made with 5' RACE. For sequencing, an Illumina HiSeq 2500 was employed. A second PCR of about 7 to 12 cycles was run with a J-beta primer mix and a sample-barcoded 5' primer. TCRdb trimmed public reads at Q25 via fastp, called clones via MiXCR and kept in-frame beta chains. Records with the same CDR3 protein are collapsed into one entry carrying the most frequent genes and DNA. The sample data list some 700,000 distinct CDR3 sequences, and roughly 20% of these were observed just once. The top ten clonotypes cover around a fifth of the sample. Specimen: blood. These receptor sequences come from a man between 65 and 80 years old in good health.

The chain couples TRBV28 to TRBJ1-4, with D perhaps TRBD1 (5 bases). Germline V gives CDR1 MDHEN, CDR2 SYDVKM. V gave up 8 bases and J gave up 7 bases, with 17 bases separating them. The CDR3 totals 14 residues. In DNA form, the CDR3 reads TGTGCCAGCGGTGGGGGGACGTCTGCTGAAAAACTGTTTTTT. It encodes CASGGGTSAEKLFF.

This chain connects TRBV12-3 or TRBV12-4 to TRBJ2-2; D is tentatively TRBD1 or TRBD2 (5 bases each). The CDR3 runs 15 residues. The V and J ends lost 6 bases and 4 bases respectively, with 15 bases between them. The CDR3 DNA is TGTGCCAGCAGCCGGGAAGGGGCTGGCACCGGGGAGCTGTTTTTT. It is translated as CASSREGAGTGELFF.

The chain joins TRBV12-3 or TRBV12-4 to TRBJ2-3; a weak D match, TRBD2 (5 bases). Between the trimmed V and J ends, which lost 4 bases and 4 bases, there was a span of 12 bases. CDR3 length: 14 amino acids. In DNA, the CDR3 is TGTGCCAGCAGTTGCGTTGGGAGAGCAGATACGCAGTATTTT. This sequence encodes CASSCVGRADTQYF.

This clonotype was seen a few times. CDR3 nucleotides: TGTGCCAGCAGCAAGACTAGCGGGGTTATCATTCAGTACTTC. Protein sequence: CASSKTSGVIIQYF. The rearrangement uses TRBV5-5 and TRBJ2-4, with TRBD2 matching 11 bases. This CDR3 contains 14 residues. CDR1 SGHKS and CDR2 YYEKEE come from the germline V gene (reference sequence). V shed 4 bases, J shed 9 bases, and the junction held 6 bases outside the gene matches.

J is TRBJ2-5 and V is TRBV4-2, with D uncertain. CDR3 length equals 15 residues. The germline V gene encodes CDR1 LGHNA and CDR2 YNFKEQ. V was clipped by 0 bases and J by 2 bases, with 10 bases between them. CDR3 nucleotide sequence: TGTGCCAGCAGCCAAGATCCCACTAATCAAGAGACCCAGTACTTC. Amino acid sequence: CASSQDPTNQETQYF.

This clonotype was observed a few times. The rearrangement uses TRBV6-5 and TRBJ2-7, with D possibly being TRBD2 (5 bases). The germline V gene encodes CDR1 MNHEY and CDR2 SVGAGI. CDR3 size: 15 residues. Trimming removed 3 bases from V and 0 bases from J, with 12 bases in between. CDR3 amino acids: CASSYKPGYSYEQYF. In DNA form, the CDR3 reads TGTGCCAGCAGTTATAAACCGGGGTACTCCTACGAGCAGTACTTC.

V gene TRBV12-5 combines with J gene TRBJ2-3, with 9 bases lining up with TRBD1. In germline, CDR1 is LGHNT, CDR2 FRNRAP. The V and J ends lost 1 base and 5 bases, in that order; junction bases with no gene match: 4. This CDR3 contains 15 residues. CDR3 protein: CASGLGTGDGDTQYF. CDR3 DNA sequence: TGTGCTAGTGGTTTGGGGACAGGGGACGGAGATACGCAGTATTTT.

V gene TRBV12-3 or TRBV12-4 combines with J gene TRBJ1-5; no reliable D call. The ends were cut back, 2 bases at V and 4 bases at J, with 9 bases in the middle. This CDR3 is 14 amino acids long. The CDR3 bases are TGTGCCAGCAGTTTACACAGCGGAAATCAGCCCCAGCATTTT. This translates into CASSLHSGNQPQHF.

As for this clonotype: One end of the junction varies from germline; a read error may be responsible. This rearrangement joins TRBV4-1 to TRBJ2-1, with TRBD2 as a possible D gene (5 bases). Germline V CDR1 and CDR2: MGHRA, YSYEKL. This CDR3 is built from 15 residues. CDR3 nucleotide sequence: TGCACCAGCAGCCATGACTCGTACGGGATCAATGAGCAGTTCTTC. Its protein is CTSSHDSYGINEQFF.

The rearrangement links TRBV29-1 to TRBJ2-1; D not certain. The germline V gene encodes CDR1 SQVTM and CDR2 ANQGSEA. The CDR3 totals 11 residues. Trimming cost V 6 bases and J 8 bases, with 11 bases left between them. CDR3 DNA: TGCAGCGTCGACCCACTCGATGAGCAGTTCTTC. This encodes CSVDPLDEQFF.

V gene TRBV15 combines with J gene TRBJ1-4; maybe TRBD1 (6 bases). The germline V gene encodes CDR1 LNHNV and CDR2 YYDKDF (reference sequence). CDR3 length equals 15 residues. V was trimmed by 1 base and J by 7 bases, leaving 13 bases between them. CDR3 coding DNA: TGTGCCACCAGCAGAGGGGCAGGGGCTTCTGAAAAACTGTTTTTT. It specifies CATSRGAGASEKLFF.